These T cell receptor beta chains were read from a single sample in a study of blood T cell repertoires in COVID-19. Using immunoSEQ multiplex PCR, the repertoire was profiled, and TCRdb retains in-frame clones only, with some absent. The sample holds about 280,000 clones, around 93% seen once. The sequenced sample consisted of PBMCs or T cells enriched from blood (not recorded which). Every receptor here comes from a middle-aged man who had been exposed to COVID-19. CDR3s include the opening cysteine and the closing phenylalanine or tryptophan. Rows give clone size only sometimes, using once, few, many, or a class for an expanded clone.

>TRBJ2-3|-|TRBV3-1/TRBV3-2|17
CASSHISSGSGTDTQYF
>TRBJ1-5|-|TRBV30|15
CAWADRGVSNQPQHF
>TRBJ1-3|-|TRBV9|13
CASSRGGRNTIYF
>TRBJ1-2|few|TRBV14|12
CASSPDRVGYTF
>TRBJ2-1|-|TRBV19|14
CASSSTGGTNEQFF
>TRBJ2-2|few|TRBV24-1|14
CATSDPSGTGELFF
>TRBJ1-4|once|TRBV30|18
CAWSVFRGTPLRGEKLFF
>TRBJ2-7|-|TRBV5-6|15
CASSHGLAGVVEQYF
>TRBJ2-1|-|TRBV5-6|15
CATNTAGGGYNEQFF
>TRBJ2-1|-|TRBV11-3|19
CASSLGGGRGTSGYNEQFF
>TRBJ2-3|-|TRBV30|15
CAWSTSGSRTDTQYF
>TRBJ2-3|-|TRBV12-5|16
CASGLLGLAGKDTQYF
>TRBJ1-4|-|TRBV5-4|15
CASSENRGGVEKLFF
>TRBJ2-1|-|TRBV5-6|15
CASRSLSGENNEQFF
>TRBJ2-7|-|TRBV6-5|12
CASSPILYEQYF
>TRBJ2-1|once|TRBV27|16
CASFPFGTSGRNEQFF
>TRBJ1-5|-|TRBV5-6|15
CASSLGTGGTQPQHF
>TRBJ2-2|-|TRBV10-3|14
CAIQRAGVAGELFF
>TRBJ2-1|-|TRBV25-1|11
CASNTGNEQFF
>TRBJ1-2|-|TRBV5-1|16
CASSLDPRSLDYGYTF
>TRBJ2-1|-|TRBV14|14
CASSRGRVYNEQFF
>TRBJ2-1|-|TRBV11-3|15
CASSLGGSSGNEQFF
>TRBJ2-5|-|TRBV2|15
CASSFQRLAGETQYF
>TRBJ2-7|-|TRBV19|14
CASSNGGGSYEQYF
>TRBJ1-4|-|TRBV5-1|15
CASSLGPGQGAKLFF
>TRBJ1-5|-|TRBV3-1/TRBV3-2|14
CASSRTGRGQPQHF
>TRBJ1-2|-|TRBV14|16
CASSQPGQGHQGGYTF
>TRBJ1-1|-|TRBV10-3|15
CAISDMTGRGTEAFF
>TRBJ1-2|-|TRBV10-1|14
CASSTTGGDCGYTF
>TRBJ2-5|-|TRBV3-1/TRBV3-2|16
CASSHYVRGSQETQYF
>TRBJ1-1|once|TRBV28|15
CASSLWRGKGTEAFF
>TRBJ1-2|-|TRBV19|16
CASSIATGGVRDGYTF
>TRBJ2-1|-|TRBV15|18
CATSRESGLAGAHNEQFF
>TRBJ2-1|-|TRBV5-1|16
CASSLADGRVINEQFF
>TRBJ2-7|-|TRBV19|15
CASSIGGQEIYEQYF
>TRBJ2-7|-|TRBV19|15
CASSIRGQGTYEQYF
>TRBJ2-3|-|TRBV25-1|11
CASPEEDTQYF
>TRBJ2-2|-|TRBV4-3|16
CASSQDSAGAAGELFF
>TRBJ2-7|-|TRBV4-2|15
CASSESQGPGHEQYF
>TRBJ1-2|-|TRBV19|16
CASTKAYSGNNYGYTF
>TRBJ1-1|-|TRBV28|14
CASSIEGWNTEAFF
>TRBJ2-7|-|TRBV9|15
CASSPRSGVPYEQYF
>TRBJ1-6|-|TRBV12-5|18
CASGLVLGQGAANSPLHF
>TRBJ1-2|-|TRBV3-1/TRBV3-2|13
CASSQPDSYGYTF
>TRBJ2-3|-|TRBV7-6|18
CASSLEPAASGRTDTQYF
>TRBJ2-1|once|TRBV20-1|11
CSASSVKEQFF
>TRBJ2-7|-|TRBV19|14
CASSDSGRFDEQYF
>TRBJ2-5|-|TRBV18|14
CASSPQLQQETQYF
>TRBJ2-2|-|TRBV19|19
CASSIHWLAGQPNTGELFF
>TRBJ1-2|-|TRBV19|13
CASSINSNGGYTF
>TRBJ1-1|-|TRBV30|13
CACRGTVNTEAFF
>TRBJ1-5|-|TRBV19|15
CASTPSTQGNQPQHF
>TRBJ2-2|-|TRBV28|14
CASSTSLYTGELFF
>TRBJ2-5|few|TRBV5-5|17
CASSTGPRTDGQETQYF